The subject of this entry is one T cell receptor (beta chain). What it binds is unknown. The sample originates from a study of cytomegalovirus exposure and HLA in healthy donors. Points from the study as a whole: Among TCR beta chains, those listed as cytomegalovirus-associated numbered some 160. Generally TCR sequences proved uncommon, though certain public TCRs appeared in numerous donors. Reports showed the classifier diagnosing cytomegalovirus status with high specificity and sensitivity.

Sequencing used immunoSEQ multiplex PCR; TCRdb keeps in-frame clones, though not all of them. The table includes about 78,000 clones, 90% to 96% detected once. Germline loops: CDR1 SGHRS, CDR2 YFSETQ. The CDR3 totals 15 residues. V lost 0 bases and J 4 bases, leaving 10 bases between the germline ends. The 120-subject validation cohort, separate from the approximately 670-subject first cohort, included the donors. Sequencing used PBMCs. This clonotype was sampled from a man aged 18 to 29 in good health and CMV-seropositive. The chain couples TRBV5-1 to TRBJ2-2; D may be TRBD1 (6 bases). CDR3 coding DNA: TGCGCCAGCAGCTTGGACAGGGCGGGCACCGGGGAGCTGTTTTTT. It yields the protein CASSLDRAGTGELFF.